This T cell receptor beta chain was recorded in a study of T cells after yellow fever vaccination. One entry per CDR3 protein results from TCRdb running MiXCR on the 5' RACE reads. The sample holds about 42,000 distinct CDR3 sequences, approximately 6.3% seen once. This clonotype was found many times. The study's findings and limits: The bulk population could contribute abundant contaminating clonotypes to FACS-sorted repertoires.

The CDR3 runs to 16 residues. The germline V gene has CDR1 LGHNA and CDR2 YSLEER. V shed 4 bases, J shed 4 bases, and the junction held 10 bases outside the gene matches. The sequencing here drew on PBMCs, either bulk or a sorted T-cell subset (CD4+, CD8+, memory, or dextramer-sorted; not recorded which), taken 45 days after the yellow fever booster vaccination. The sequence came from a man aged 25-45 years who received the YFV17D yellow fever vaccine. The gene calls are TRBV4-3 and TRBJ2-4, with 7 bases lining up with TRBD2. As DNA, the CDR3 is TGCGCCAGCAGCCCCTCCTGGGCGGGAGAGAAAAACATTCAGTACTTC. Residues: CASSPSWAGEKNIQYF.